Shown below are 19 T cell receptor beta chains from a single sample sequenced in a study of blood T cell repertoires in COVID-19. The data were produced by immunoSEQ multiplex PCR, yet TCRdb's version contains in-frame clones alone and is incomplete. The table lists over 85,000 clones, more than 90% of them singletons. Sequencing used peripheral blood. The receptors were gathered from a woman between 50 and 59 years old with COVID-19, enrolled during active disease.

The chain recombines TRBV7-8 with TRBJ1-2, with D maybe TRBD1 (5 bases). Germline V gene data show CDR1 as SGHVS and CDR2 as FQNEAQ. Trimming stripped 1 base from V and 0 bases from J, with 18 bases between. The CDR3 loop spans 18 amino acids. The CDR3 region is CASSLEVVGDGANYGYTF. CDR3 nucleotides: TGTGCCAGCAGCTTAGAAGTGGTAGGGGATGGAGCTAACTATGGCTACACCTTC. Using reference TRBV7-8 and TRBJ1-2 for the parts outside the CDR3, the full variable domain is GAGVSQSPRYKVAKRGQDVALRCDPISGHVSLFWYQQALGQGPEFLTYFQNEAQLDKSGLPSDRFFAERPEGSVSTLKIQRTQQEDSAVYLCASSLEVVGDGANYGYTFGSGTRLTVV.

The chain joins TRBV7-8 to TRBJ2-3, with 9 bases identical to TRBD2. The length of the CDR3 is 19 residues. Per germline, CDR1 SGHVS and CDR2 FQNEAQ. Trimming cost V 6 bases and J 2 bases; bases outside gene matches: 18. The CDR3 DNA follows: TGTGCCAGCAGTAGGGGTGGGAGAAAGCGGGGGGACTACACAGATACGCAGTATTTT. Amino acid sequence: CASSRGGRKRGDYTDTQYF.

The CDR3 sequence is CASSQDFRQGGTDTQYF. For the CDR3, the DNA is TGTGCCAGCAGCCAAGACTTCAGACAAGGGGGCACAGATACGCAGTATTTT. The genes are TRBV3-1 (or the pseudogene TRBV3-2) and TRBJ2-3; D is perhaps TRBD1 (5 bases). V was pared by 0 bases and J by 1 base, with 14 bases between. CDR1 is LGHDT and CDR2 is YNNKEL in the germline V gene (reference sequence). The CDR3 has 17 residues.

This clone was recorded once. This sequence joins TRBV7-8 and TRBJ2-3; 8 positions match TRBD1. The CDR3 sequence is 15 residues long. Trimming cost V 5 bases and J 5 bases; bases outside gene matches: 9. CDR1 and CDR2 from the germline V gene are SGHVS and FQNEAQ. The CDR3 here is CASSLYGQGIDTQYF. For the CDR3, the DNA is TGTGCCAGCAGCCTATATGGACAGGGAATAGATACGCAGTATTTT.

This sequence joins TRBV30 and TRBJ1-1; 7 nucleotides agree with TRBD1. Per the germline V gene, CDR1 is GTSNPN and CDR2 is SVGIG (reference sequence). V dropped 7 bases and J dropped 11; count of bases not matched to a gene: 16. This CDR3 has 13 residues. The CDR3 sequence is CALLAPTGSMAFF. CDR3 DNA: TGTGCCTTGCTCGCGCCGACAGGGTCGATGGCTTTCTTT.

The rearrangement uses TRBV28 and TRBJ2-3, with 11 bases matching TRBD1. The CDR3 totals 15 residues. V lost 5 bases, J lost 4 bases, and 5 bases stayed unmatched. Looked up from germline, CDR1 is MDHEN and CDR2 is SYDVKM. In DNA, the CDR3 is TGTGCCAGCAGTACCGGGACAGGGGGATCAGATACGCAGTATTTT. It specifies CASSTGTGGSDTQYF. The full variable domain, with the rest looked up from reference TRBV28 and TRBJ2-3, is DVKVTQSSRYLVKRTGEKVFLECVQDMDHENMFWYRQDPGLGLRLIYFSYDVKMKEKGDIPEGYSVSREKKERFSLILESASTNQTSMYLCASSTGTGGSDTQYFGPGTRLTVL.

The chain recombines TRBV30 with TRBJ1-2; D not certain. CDR1 GTSNPN and CDR2 SVGIG come from the germline V gene (reference sequence). Between the trimmed V and J ends, which lost 0 bases and 5 bases, there was a span of 7 bases. The CDR3 totals 12 residues. The DNA for the CDR3 is TGTGCCTGGAGTGTTGGAGGGTATGGCTACACCTTC. Residues: CAWSVGGYGYTF.

DNA of the CDR3: TGTGCCAGCAGCTTGGAGGTTGGCAGGGGCACTGAAGCTTTCTTT. Amino acids: CASSLEVGRGTEAFF. The J gene is TRBJ1-1, the V gene TRBV5-4; perhaps TRBD1 as D (6 bases). The V end lost 0 bases, the J end lost 4 bases, and 13 bases lay between the germline ends. The CDR3 runs 15 residues. Germline-derived CDR1 and CDR2 are SGHNT and YYREEE (reference sequence).

V usage is TRBV7-9 and J usage is TRBJ1-2; D is unclear. Trimming took off 3 bases at V and 6 bases at J, with 11 bases between the two ends. The CDR3 is 13 residues long. Germline V gene data show CDR1 as SEHNR and CDR2 as FQNEAQ (reference sequence). This CDR3 is CASSFLLADGYTF. DNA for the CDR3: TGTGCCAGCAGCTTTTTACTGGCGGATGGCTACACCTTC.

The chain combines TRBV6-5 with TRBJ2-1; TRBD2 aligns across 10 bases. CDR1 MNHEY and CDR2 SVGAGI come from the germline V gene. The length of the CDR3 is 15 residues. V shed 2 bases, J shed 6 bases, and the junction held 4 bases outside the gene matches. This chain's CDR3 is CASSYLAGEGNEQFF. CDR3 sequence (DNA): TGTGCCAGCAGTTACCTAGCGGGGGAAGGCAATGAGCAGTTCTTC.

DNA of the CDR3: TGTGCCAGCAGTACTACAGGGGGAAGCGAGCAGTACTTC. It specifies CASSTTGGSEQYF. This rearrangement joins TRBV12-3 or TRBV12-4 to TRBJ2-7; 8 bases are shared with TRBD1. The trim removed 5 bases at V and 6 bases at J, leaving 6 bases unmatched. CDR3 size: 13 residues.

This sequence joins TRBV7-9 and TRBJ1-1; tentative D call: TRBD1 (6 bases). CDR3 size: 14 residues. Trimming cost V 4 bases and J 0 bases, with 9 bases left between them. Germline CDR1 SEHNR, CDR2 FQNEAQ (reference sequence). The CDR3 nucleotides are TGTGCCAGCAGCTCCTCAGGGGTGAACACTGAAGCTTTCTTT. It encodes CASSSSGVNTEAFF.

This clone occurred once. The chain couples TRBV27 to TRBJ2-1, with D perhaps TRBD2 (6 bases). Germline values: CDR1 MNHEY, CDR2 SMNVEV (reference sequence). V was pared by 3 bases and J by 8 bases, with 11 bases between. CDR3 length: 13 residues. The CDR3 DNA reads TGTGCCAGCAGTTTTGGAGGGAGCGATGAGCAGTTCTTC. Protein sequence: CASSFGGSDEQFF.

CDR3 residues: CASSLFAASGGTDTQYF. The DNA for the CDR3 is TGTGCCAGCAGCTTGTTTGCGGCTAGCGGGGGTACAGATACGCAGTATTTT. The genes are TRBV7-3 and TRBJ2-3, with 10 nucleotides matching TRBD2. J lost 3 bases, V lost 3 bases, and 9 bases had no gene match. The CDR3 consists of 17 residues. Germline V gene data show CDR1 as SGHTA and CDR2 as FQGTGA.

The V gene is TRBV5-1, the J gene TRBJ2-5; D ambiguous. There are 16 residues in the CDR3. V was pared by 0 bases and J by 0 bases, with 12 bases between. CDR1 SGHRS and CDR2 YFSETQ come from the germline V gene. The CDR3 reads CASSLGLGRHQETQYF. The CDR3 DNA reads as TGCGCCAGCAGCTTGGGATTGGGCAGACACCAAGAGACCCAGTACTTC.

The rearrangement links TRBV5-1 to TRBJ1-4, with 9 positions matching TRBD1. CDR1 and CDR2 from the germline V gene are SGHRS and YFSETQ. Germline trimming cut 1 base from V and 8 bases from J; bases unmatched to any gene: 9. The CDR3 is 16 amino acids. CDR3 nucleotide sequence: TGCGCCAGCAGCTTGACCCCGGGACAGGGAAAGGAAAAACTGTTTTTT. Translation gives CASSLTPGQGKEKLFF.

The chain has TRBV9 and TRBJ2-1; TRBD2 agrees at 8 bases. Germline V gives CDR1 SGDLS, CDR2 YYNGEE. The CDR3 is 14 amino acids. V shed 0 bases and J 6 bases; nucleotides not matched to a gene: 2. In DNA form, the CDR3 reads TGTGCCAGCAGCGTAGGTAGCGGGGCCAATGAGCAGTTCTTC. Protein sequence: CASSVGSGANEQFF. Complete variable domain (other parts from reference TRBV9 and TRBJ2-1): DSGVTQTPKHLITATGQRVTLRCSPRSGDLSVYWYQQSLDQGLQFLIQYYNGEERAKGNILERFSAQQFPDLHSELNLSSLELGDSALYFCASSVGSGANEQFFGPGTRLTVL.

This clone has only one observation. The chain joins TRBV7-8 to TRBJ2-2, with TRBD1 matching 9 bases. The trim removed 6 bases at V and 4 bases at J, leaving 3 bases unmatched. CDR1 and CDR2 (germline): SGHVS, FQNEAQ. The CDR3 sequence is 14 residues long. The CDR3 DNA reads as TGTGCCAGCAGGGACAGGGGTCGCACCGGGGAGCTGTTTTTT. Amino acid sequence: CASRDRGRTGELFF.

This clone has just a few counts. This chain links TRBV7-9 with TRBJ1-2; 9 bases map to TRBD1. V lost 4 bases and J lost 2; bases outside the gene matches: 8. This CDR3 has 16 amino acids. CDR1 and CDR2 from the germline V gene are SEHNR and FQNEAQ (reference sequence). The CDR3 DNA sequence: TGTGCCAGCAGCTCTGGGACAGGGAGGCCAAACTATGGCTACACCTTC. Its translation: CASSSGTGRPNYGYTF.